This record looks at one T cell receptor beta chain sequence and its context. Its antigen remains unidentified. No base qualities exist here, and no much larger clone lies one base off it. The V end gives up 4 bases and the J end 9 bases, leaving 10 bases in the junction not matched to a gene. Reading the germline V gene (reference sequence) gives CDR1 SGHNT and CDR2 YYREEE. Spanning cysteine to phenylalanine, the CDR3 consists of 15 amino acids. Kept here is only the CDR3 DNA, which spans 45 bases and is read in frame from base 1. Using the deep immunoSEQ assay, multiplex PCR amplified TCR CDR3 regions from genomic DNA. For each cell subset, the extracted genomic DNA was distributed evenly across all wells of several immunoSEQ 96-well plates, and each plate served as one replicate. For sorted subsets, each replicate PCR was loaded with approximately 0.2 ug genomic DNA, equivalent to 30,000 or so T cell genomes. Purified libraries were quantified with a Qubit 3.0 fluorometer, sized on a Bioanalyzer 2100, and re-quantified with the KAPA Library Quantification kit. Every immunoSEQ 96-well plate was sequenced on a separate single-read 150-cycle Illumina NextSeq 550 flow cell. Per the source publication's procedure: Because only junctional sequences without quality scores were contained in the immunoSEQ output, filtering matching that applied to full-length reads could not be performed. Sequences were annotated with PyIR, a Python wrapper for IgBLAST v1.9, and V/J genes and CDR3 were assigned using IMGT germline references. Any read was removed if the V/J assignment was weak (E-value above 1e-6), the CDR3 was missing, or the read contained stop codons, out-of-frame junctions, or ambiguous translated residues. V3J clonotypes were defined as sequences sharing the same inferred V gene, J gene, and CDR3 amino acid sequence. Percentage overlap between repertoires was computed as shared unique clonotypes divided by the size of the smaller repertoire. Repertoire richness was assessed with RTK rarefaction, the Chao1 estimator, and Recon v2.1 estimates of unobserved clonotypes. Generation probabilities were computed with OLGA for all TCRbeta clonotypes obtained by the gDNA method from several donors. TCRdb holds this immuneACCESS table with in-frame rearrangements only. Some clones are missing; in checked studies, unresolved V genes explain under half, and the rest has no known cause. Clone size and V and J calls were adopted from that table, with D and trimming inferred from the DNA. This sample lists roughly 2.5 million clones; 90% to 95% were detected once. Together, the top ten hold around 0.14% of the sample.

The donors were healthy, HIV-negative adults who had no recently reported acute infections or vaccinations. All donors were Caucasian adults living in Nashville, Tennessee, USA. Magnetic negative selection was used to enrich CD4+ T cells, after which naive cells were positively selected on CD45RA and the negative fraction became the memory subset. After blood collection by leukapheresis, PBMCs were isolated using Ficoll-Histopaque density gradient centrifugation and then cryopreserved in the vapor phase of liquid nitrogen. Analytical flow cytometry was used to check the purity and quantity of every magnetically sorted T cell population. From each sorted fraction, genomic DNA was isolated and quantified by UV absorbance on a Nanodrop 2000c. The sample belongs to a study of shared clonotypes between healthy human individuals (dated by TCRdb to 2018 to 2020). Describing the broader study: The cohort comprised two women and three men aged 18 to 49 years. Per donor, three plates each were used for CD4 naive and CD4 memory, two for CD8 naive, and one for CD8 memory. Blood TCR repertoires of roughly five healthy adults were deeply sequenced to estimate repertoire size and the extent of clonotype sharing between individuals. To increase sequencing depth and limit assay-specific biases, TCR repertoire library preparation and sequencing were carried out by different laboratories using diverse techniques. Each donor's leukapheresis produced roughly between roughly 0.85 and 9 billion PBMCs.

Points the paper makes about the study in general: Naive subsets generally had larger estimated clonotype richness than memory subsets did. Based on pairwise subsampling, the degree of clonotype sharing among donors was expected to be affected by sequencing depth. Higher generation probabilities were observed for clonotypes shared by all four sorted-subset donors than for non-shared clonotypes. Sampling was restricted to blood, and TCR repertoires in tissue are likely to differ from TCR repertoires in blood. Because the study included a small number of donors, the genetic and exposure-history diversity represented was limited. Sharing across a few donors was observed for around 5% of naive CD4, 3% to 3.5% of naive CD8, over 2% of memory CD4, and roughly 0.43% of memory CD8 clonotypes. Incomplete sequencing was indicated by rarefaction of sorted-subset datasets, despite the large sequencing depth.

This clonotype originated in a man aged 18 to 29 in good health. This sequence uses TRBV5-4 and TRBJ1-6, and 7 junction bases match TRBD1. Sequencing used naive CD4+ T cells sorted from blood. The cell subset or site label, read with the paper, signifies: CD45RA+ positively selected. The CDR3 amino acid sequence is: CASSVQGVVASPLHF. Here is the DNA: TGTGCCAGCAGCGTTCAGGGGGTGGTTGCTTCACCCCTCCACTTT.